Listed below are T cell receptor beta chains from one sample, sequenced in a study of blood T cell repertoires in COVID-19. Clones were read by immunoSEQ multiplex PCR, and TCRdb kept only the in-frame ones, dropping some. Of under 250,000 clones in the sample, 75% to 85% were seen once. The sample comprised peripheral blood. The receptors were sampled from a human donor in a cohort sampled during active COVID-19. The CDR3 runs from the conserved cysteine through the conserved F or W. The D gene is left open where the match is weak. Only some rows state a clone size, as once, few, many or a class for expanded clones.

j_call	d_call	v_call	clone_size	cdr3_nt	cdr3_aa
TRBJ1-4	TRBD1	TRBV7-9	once	TGTGCCAGCAGCCACGGGACAGGGAGGGGACTGTTTTTT	CASSHGTGRGLFF
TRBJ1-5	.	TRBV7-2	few	TGTGCCAGCAGCACGACTCGTTGGAGCAATCAGCCCCAGCATTTT	CASSTTRWSNQPQHF
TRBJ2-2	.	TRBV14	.	TGTGCCAGCAGCCATTACAGCACCGGGGAGCTGTTTTTT	CASSHYSTGELFF
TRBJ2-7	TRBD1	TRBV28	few	TGTGCCAGCAGTTTACATGCGGACAGGGGATTCGAGCAGTACTTC	CASSLHADRGFEQYF
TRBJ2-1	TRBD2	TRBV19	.	TGTGCCAGTAGTAGGCTAGCGGGTGACAATGAGCAGTTCTTC	CASSRLAGDNEQFF
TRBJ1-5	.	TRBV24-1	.	TGTGCCACCAGCTCCGCGGAGGGCAATCAGCCCCAGCATTTT	CATSSAEGNQPQHF
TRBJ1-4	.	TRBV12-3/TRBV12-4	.	TGTGCCAGCAGTTTAACGGGGGGAATTTCAGTTTTT	CASSLTGGISVF
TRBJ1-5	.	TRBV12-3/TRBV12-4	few	TGTGCCAGCAGTTTATACGAGAATCAGCCCCAGCATTTT	CASSLYENQPQHF
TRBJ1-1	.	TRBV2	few	TGTGCCAGCAGTGAGGCCCAGGGAGGGACTGAAGCTTTCTTT	CASSEAQGGTEAFF
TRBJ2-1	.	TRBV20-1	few	TGCATTATCGGGGACAATGAGCAGTTCTTC	CIIGDNEQFF
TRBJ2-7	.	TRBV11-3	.	TGTGCCAGCAGCTTGGACAGCGCCTACGAGCAGTACTTC	CASSLDSAYEQYF
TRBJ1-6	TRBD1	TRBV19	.	TGTGCCAGTAGTCGACAGGGACCCCTCCACTTT	CASSRQGPLHF
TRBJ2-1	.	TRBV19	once	TGTGCCAGTAGTATCTCTAGCTACCCCCCCCATGAGCAGTTCTTC	CASSISSYPPHEQFF
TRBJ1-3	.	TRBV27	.	TGTGCCAGCAGTTTATCAGATCTGAGCTCTGGAAACACCATATATTTT	CASSLSDLSSGNTIYF
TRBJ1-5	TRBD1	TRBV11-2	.	TGTGCCAGCAGCCCCACCGGGACAGCTTATCAGCCCCAGCATTTT	CASSPTGTAYQPQHF
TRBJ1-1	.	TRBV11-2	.	TGTGCCAGCAGCCCACAAAGATTCGTCGAAGCTTTCTTT	CASSPQRFVEAFF
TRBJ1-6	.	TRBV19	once	TGTGCCACCTCTGGGCAGGGTTATAATTCACCCCTCCACTTT	CATSGQGYNSPLHF
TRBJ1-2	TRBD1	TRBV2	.	TGTGCCAGCAGTGAAACCCGACAGGGATACGGCTACACCTTC	CASSETRQGYGYTF
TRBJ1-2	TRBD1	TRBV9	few	TGTGCCAGCAGCGCCAGGGACAGGGATTTCCATGGCTACACCTTC	CASSARDRDFHGYTF
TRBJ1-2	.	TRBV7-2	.	TGTGCCAGCAGCTCCCTCCGGGGTGGGAACTATGGCTACACCTTC	CASSSLRGGNYGYTF
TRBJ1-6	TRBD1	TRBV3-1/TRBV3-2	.	TGTGCCAGCAGCCCGGACAGGGGGCTGAATTCACCCCTCCACTTT	CASSPDRGLNSPLHF
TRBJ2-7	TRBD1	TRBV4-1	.	TGCGCCAGCAGCCCCTCGGGACAGGGCCCCTACGAGCAGTACTTC	CASSPSGQGPYEQYF
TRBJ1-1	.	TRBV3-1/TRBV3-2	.	TGTGCCAGCAGCCAAGACCCTTTCGGGGCTTTCTTT	CASSQDPFGAFF
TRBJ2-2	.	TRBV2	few	TGTGCCACCCTCCGGGACATAACCTCCGGGGAGCTGTTTTTT	CATLRDITSGELFF
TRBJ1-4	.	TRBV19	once	TGTGCCAGTAGTATCGAGGGCCGACGTTCAACTAATGAAAAACTGTTTTTT	CASSIEGRRSTNEKLFF
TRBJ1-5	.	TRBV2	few	TGTGCCAGCATCGGACGGTCGGGGGGCCAGCATTTT	CASIGRSGGQHF
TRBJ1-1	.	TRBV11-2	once	TGTGCCAGCAGCGCACAGGGGAACACTGAAGCTTTCTTT	CASSAQGNTEAFF
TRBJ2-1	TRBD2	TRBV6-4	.	TGTGCCAGCAGTGACTTGGCCCCCGCTAGCGGGAGCGATAATGAGCAGTTCTTC	CASSDLAPASGSDNEQFF
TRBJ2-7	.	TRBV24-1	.	TGTGCCACCAGCGCCGGGGACTACGAGCAGTACTTC	CATSAGDYEQYF
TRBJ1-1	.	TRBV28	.	TGTGCCAGCAGTTTATGGGACTTTACGGGAAGGGACACTGAAGCTTTCTTT	CASSLWDFTGRDTEAFF
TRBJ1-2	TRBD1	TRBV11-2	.	TGTGCCAGCGCTACAACGGGACAGGACTATGGCTACACCTTC	CASATTGQDYGYTF
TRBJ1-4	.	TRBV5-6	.	TGTGCCAGCTCGACAGGCCCCCATGAAAAACTGTTTTTT	CASSTGPHEKLFF
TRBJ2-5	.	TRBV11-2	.	TGTGCCAGCAGCGCGCGGGAGACCCAGTACTTC	CASSARETQYF
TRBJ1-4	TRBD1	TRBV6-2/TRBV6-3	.	TGTGCCAGCAGTTACGGGACAGGGGGCAAGAGGGAAAAACTGTTTTTT	CASSYGTGGKREKLFF
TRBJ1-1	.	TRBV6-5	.	TGTGCCAGCAAACAGTCGCAGAACACTGAAGCTTTCTTT	CASKQSQNTEAFF
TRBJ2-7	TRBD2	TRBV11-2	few	TGTGCCAGCACCCCGCCGGGGGGCTACGAGCAGTACTTC	CASTPPGGYEQYF
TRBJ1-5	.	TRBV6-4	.	TGTGCCAGCAGTTCCTACCCGAGCAATCAGCCCCAGCATTTT	CASSSYPSNQPQHF
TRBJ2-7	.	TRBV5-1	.	TGCGCCAGCAGCTTGGGGGCTGGACAGCTAGTCTACGAGCAGTACTTC	CASSLGAGQLVYEQYF
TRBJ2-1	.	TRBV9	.	TGTGCCAGCAGCGTAGACTCCTTTAGCTACAATGAGCAGTTCTTC	CASSVDSFSYNEQFF
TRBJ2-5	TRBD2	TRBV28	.	TGTGCCAGCACCCCAGCTAGCGGGTACCAAGAGACCCAGTACTTC	CASTPASGYQETQYF
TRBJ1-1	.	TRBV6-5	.	TGTGCCAGCCGACGGCAGGGTCGGACTGAAGCTTTCTTT	CASRRQGRTEAFF
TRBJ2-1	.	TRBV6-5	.	TGTGCCAGCAGTTACTCCACGGTTCATGAGCAGTTCTTC	CASSYSTVHEQFF
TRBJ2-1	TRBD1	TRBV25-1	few	TGTGCCAGCATAGACAGGGCCCGTAATGAGCAGTTCTTC	CASIDRARNEQFF
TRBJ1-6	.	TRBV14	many	TGTGCCAGCAGCCAAGTGGGGGGTAATTCACCCCTCCACTTT	CASSQVGGNSPLHF
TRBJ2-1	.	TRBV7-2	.	TGTGCCAGCAGCTTAGGCGCGGACTGGGAGCAGTTCTTC	CASSLGADWEQFF
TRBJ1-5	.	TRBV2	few	TGTGCCAGCAGTGACAGGGGCGTGGGACAGCCCCAGCATTTT	CASSDRGVGQPQHF